This T cell receptor beta chain is drawn from a study of metastatic and nonmetastatic thyroid tumors. Study background: Blood and tumor or nodule tissue repertoires from malignant and benign thyroid patients were compared. Notes on the study in general: It was reported that TCR beta diversity was significantly higher in malignant thyroid tumors than benign nodules, in blood and tumor.

V was cut by 4 bases and J by 2 bases, with 11 bases left in between. The CDR3 has 15 residues. In germline, CDR1 is WSHSY, CDR2 SAAADI. Source study methods: Clinicopathological groups of papillary thyroid cancer showed CDR3 differences that were used to build a distant-metastasis classifier. TCRdb re-called clones via MiXCR from the PCR reads. The V and J calls come from TCRdb's annotation, not from the publication. The table lists more than 14,000 clones, more than 20% of them singletons, with 6% to 8.5% in the top ten. There are a few counts of this clone. Its target is unknown. Before thyroid surgery, none of the patients had received any treatment.

The source material was tumor tissue. The rearrangement links TRBV10-2 to TRBJ2-2; D is perhaps TRBD1 (5 bases). The receptor's source is a female donor with papillary thyroid cancer or a benign thyroid nodule (not recorded which). Some clones in this sample may be carry-over from other donors' samples. This CDR3 reads CASSVQGGNTGELFF. The CDR3 DNA reads TGCGCCAGCAGTGTCCAGGGTGGCAACACCGGGGAGCTGTTTTTT.